These 19 T cell receptor beta chains came from one sample sequenced in a study of technical replicates of blood from several donors. Generated by immunoSEQ multiplex PCR, the TCRdb table keeps only in-frame clones and is missing some. This table holds 75,000 to 95,000 clones, 85% to 95% found once. The specimen sequenced was T cells isolated from PBMCs. All receptors derive from a human donor in good health.

The chain combines TRBV18 with TRBJ2-3; tentatively, D is TRBD2 (6 bases). CDR1 KGHSH and CDR2 LQKENI come from the germline V gene. The CDR3 covers 14 residues. Trimming stripped 3 bases from V and 6 bases from J, with 13 bases between. The CDR3 region is CASSPRDLVDTQYF. In nucleotides, the CDR3 is TGTGCCAGCTCACCGAGGGACTTGGTGGATACGCAGTATTTT.

This clone was detected only once. The V and J genes are TRBV9 and TRBJ2-3; TRBD2 aligns across 13 bases. The junction had 6 bases not matched to a gene; V was cut back by 2 bases and J by 6 bases. The germline V gene encodes CDR1 SGDLS and CDR2 YYNGEE. This CDR3 comprises 16 residues. The CDR3 DNA reads as TGTGCCAGCAGCGTGACTAGCGGGGGGCCGTTGGATACGCAGTATTTT. Amino acids: CASSVTSGGPLDTQYF. Supplemented by reference TRBV9 and TRBJ2-3, the full variable domain reads DSGVTQTPKHLITATGQRVTLRCSPRSGDLSVYWYQQSLDQGLQFLIQYYNGEERAKGNILERFSAQQFPDLHSELNLSSLELGDSALYFCASSVTSGGPLDTQYFGPGTRLTVL.

The J gene is TRBJ1-1, the V gene TRBV2; weak D call: TRBD1 (5 bases). The ends were cut back, 1 base at V and 4 bases at J, with 13 bases in the middle. CDR3 length equals 15 residues. Germline V CDR1 and CDR2: SNHLY, FYNNEI. The CDR3 DNA reads TGTGCCAGCAGTGAAGAGGGGCCGTCGGGCACTGAAGCTTTCTTT. Its translation: CASSEEGPSGTEAFF.

This chain connects TRBV27 to TRBJ1-1; D gene unclear. The V end lost 0 bases, the J end lost 4 bases, and 6 bases lay between the germline ends. The CDR3 sequence is 13 residues long. Looked up from germline, CDR1 is MNHEY and CDR2 is SMNVEV (reference sequence). The CDR3 DNA reads TGTGCCAGCAGTTTATCCCCCGGCACTGAAGCTTTCTTT. This translates into CASSLSPGTEAFF.

This chain links TRBV9 with TRBJ2-2; maybe TRBD1 (5 bases). CDR3 length: 13 residues. Germline loops: CDR1 SGDLS, CDR2 YYNGEE. V was trimmed by 7 bases and J by 3 bases, leaving 10 bases between them. The CDR3 reads CASGAQYTGELFF. In DNA form, the CDR3 reads TGTGCCAGCGGGGCCCAATACACCGGGGAGCTGTTTTTT.

This rearrangement joins TRBV30 to TRBJ1-5; D might be TRBD1 (5 bases). The ends were cut back, 1 base at V and 7 bases at J, with 14 bases in the middle. Germline V gives CDR1 GTSNPN, CDR2 SVGIG (reference sequence). The CDR3 extends over 14 amino acids. The CDR3 spells CAWSAGQGSQPQHF. The CDR3 DNA sequence: TGTGCCTGGAGTGCGGGTCAGGGAAGCCAGCCCCAGCATTTT.

V usage is TRBV6-5 and J usage is TRBJ2-7; the match to TRBD1 covers 7 bases. CDR3 length: 15 residues. With V trimmed by 6 bases and J by 4 bases, 12 bases remained unmatched. CDR1 and CDR2 from the germline V gene are MNHEY and SVGAGI. Written as DNA, the CDR3 is TGTGCCAGCAGACACCCCGGGACAGAGGTTTACGAGCAGTACTTC. It is translated as CASRHPGTEVYEQYF.

The J gene is TRBJ2-1, the V gene TRBV11-2; possibly TRBD2 for D (6 bases). The length of the CDR3 is 17 residues. From germline, CDR1 is SGHAT and CDR2 FQNNGV. V was shortened by 1 base and J by 6 bases, with 19 bases between the two germline ends. CDR3 region: CASSLVRGAGTGNEQFF. The DNA for the CDR3 is TGTGCCAGCAGCTTAGTCAGAGGTGCGGGAACAGGCAATGAGCAGTTCTTC.

The chain recombines TRBV12-5 with TRBJ2-2; 8 bases align to TRBD2. Germline lookup yields CDR1 LGHNT and CDR2 FRNRAP. This CDR3 comprises 14 residues. Trimming removed 5 bases from V and 3 bases from J; junction bases left unmatched: 2. CDR3 sequence: CASGPGGYTGELFF. In nucleotides, the CDR3 is TGTGCTAGTGGTCCGGGAGGGTACACCGGGGAGCTGTTTTTT.

The chain has TRBV11-2 and TRBJ1-3; D may be TRBD1 (6 bases). Germline V gene data show CDR1 as SGHAT and CDR2 as FQNNGV. This CDR3 region has 17 residues. V lost 0 bases, J lost 2 bases, and 14 bases lay in between. The CDR3 loop is CASSLEGFSGAGNTIYF. In DNA form, the CDR3 reads TGTGCCAGCAGCTTAGAGGGTTTCTCAGGGGCTGGAAACACCATATATTTT.

The chain combines TRBV29-1 with TRBJ2-7, with TRBD2 as a possible D gene (7 bases). The CDR3 covers 12 residues. V was cut by 4 bases and J by 4 bases, with 11 bases left in between. CDR1 is SQVTM and CDR2 is ANQGSEA in the germline V gene. The CDR3 loop is CSVGGGPYEQYF. DNA for the CDR3: TGCAGCGTTGGGGGGGGGCCTTACGAGCAGTACTTC.

The chain's CDR3 is CASMGQAQETQYF. As DNA, the CDR3 is TGCGCCAGCATGGGACAGGCCCAAGAGACCCAGTACTTC. This chain links TRBV10-1 with TRBJ2-5; 8 bases fit TRBD1. V shed 7 bases, J shed 1 base, and the junction held 2 bases outside the gene matches. The CDR3 has 13 amino acids. Germline V gene lookup returns CDR1 WNHNN and CDR2 SYGVQD (reference sequence).

The chain is built from TRBV5-4 and TRBJ1-1; weak D call: TRBD1 (6 bases). The V end was cut by 0 bases, the J end by 3 bases, with 9 bases between. There are 14 residues in the CDR3. The germline V gene has CDR1 SGHNT and CDR2 YYREEE (reference sequence). CDR3 coding DNA: TGTGCCAGCAGCTTGGAGGACAGCTACACTGAAGCTTTCTTT. Residues: CASSLEDSYTEAFF.

The chain combines TRBV5-5 with TRBJ1-2; D call uncertain. CDR3 length: 16 residues. Trimming stripped 2 bases from V and 4 bases from J, with 18 bases between. CDR1 and CDR2 from the germline V gene are SGHKS and YYEKEE (reference sequence). This CDR3 is CASSFWLARPSYGYTF. The DNA for the CDR3 is TGTGCCAGCAGCTTCTGGTTAGCTCGGCCGTCCTATGGCTACACCTTC.

This clone appeared a single time. The DNA of the CDR3 is TGTGCCAGCAGCGCCGCCACAGGGCGGGGCACAGATACGCAGTATTTT. This codes for CASSAATGRGTDTQYF. V is TRBV5-6 and J is TRBJ2-3, with D perhaps matching TRBD1 (6 bases). The CDR3 has 16 amino acids. The ends were cut back, 4 bases at V and 1 base at J, with 16 bases in the middle. The germline gives CDR1 SGHDT, CDR2 YYEEEE.

The chain couples TRBV28 to TRBJ2-7; 12 positions agree with TRBD2. This CDR3 has 14 residues. Losses at the gene ends were 5 bases for V and 4 bases for J; bases not matched to a gene: 3. Germline V lookup: CDR1 MDHEN, CDR2 SYDVKM. CDR3 bases: TGTGCCAGCAGTACCGGACTAGCGGGATACGAGCAGTACTTC. Protein sequence: CASSTGLAGYEQYF.

The chain is built from TRBV7-8 and TRBJ2-1; a weak D match, TRBD2 (7 bases). V was clipped by 8 bases and J by 7 bases, with 24 bases between them. Germline V CDR1 and CDR2: SGHVS, FQNEAQ. CDR3 length: 16 amino acids. The CDR3 nucleotides are TGTGCCAGCTCCAGGGGAGTAGGCGGGAGAAGGAATGAGCAGTTCTTC. Its translation: CASSRGVGGRRNEQFF.

V usage is TRBV9 and J usage is TRBJ2-2; 9 bases are shared with TRBD2. There are 16 residues in the CDR3. The ends lost 4 bases at V and 4 bases at J; junction bases unmatched: 8. Germline loops: CDR1 SGDLS, CDR2 YYNGEE. CDR3 in DNA: TGTGCCAGCAGCCCCCGGGATAGCGGGGGCACCGGGGAGCTGTTTTTT. Protein: CASSPRDSGGTGELFF.

The chain joins TRBV28 to TRBJ2-2; 11 bases are a match to TRBD1. With 5 bases clipped from V and 6 bases from J, the junction kept 5 bases outside the gene matches. Germline V gives CDR1 MDHEN, CDR2 SYDVKM. The length of the CDR3 is 15 residues. As DNA, the CDR3 is TGTGCCAGCAGTGACCCGGGACAGGGGGCCGGGGAGCTGTTTTTT. Its translation is CASSDPGQGAGELFF. The entire variable domain, with the rest obtained from reference TRBV28 and TRBJ2-2, is as follows: DVKVTQSSRYLVKRTGEKVFLECVQDMDHENMFWYRQDPGLGLRLIYFSYDVKMKEKGDIPEGYSVSREKKERFSLILESASTNQTSMYLCASSDPGQGAGELFFGEGSRLTVL.